The 24 T cell receptor beta chains below were found in one sample sequenced in a study of T-cell reconstitution after alpha-beta-depleted transplantation in children. Unique molecular identifiers were used to barcode this TCRbeta library. TCRdb re-analysed the PCR reads in MiXCR, keeping a single row per CDR3 protein. The sample has 600,000 to 700,000 distinct CDR3 sequences, roughly 15% seen once. The material sequenced was PBMCs from the stem cell graft donor, taken from the stem cell graft. The receptor source for this set is a human donor who donated a stem cell graft to a child with acute myeloid leukemia.

This clonotype appeared a few times. The chain links TRBV28 to TRBJ1-4; 9 bases line up with TRBD1. The junction had 8 bases not matched to a gene; V was cut back by 6 bases and J by 6 bases. The CDR3 is made up of 15 amino acids. Germline CDR1 and CDR2: MDHEN and SYDVKM. The CDR3 DNA reads as TGTGCCAGCAGGTCCCCGGGACAGGGAGATGAAAAACTGTTTTTT. Protein: CASRSPGQGDEKLFF.

The chain recombines TRBV7-9 with TRBJ1-4; maybe TRBD1 (5 bases). V was shortened by 4 bases and J by 8 bases, with 17 bases between the two germline ends. The CDR3 is 15 residues long. Germline V lookup: CDR1 SEHNR, CDR2 FQNEAQ (reference sequence). The CDR3: CASSSTRRGGEKLFF. In DNA, the CDR3 is TGTGCCAGCAGCTCCACGCGGCGGGGCGGGGAAAAACTGTTTTTT.

The V gene is TRBV27, the J gene TRBJ1-1; no reliable D call. The germline V gene encodes CDR1 MNHEY and CDR2 SMNVEV (reference sequence). V shed 3 bases and J shed 1 base, with 15 bases lying between them. The CDR3 sequence is 16 residues long. The CDR3 here is CASSFTPGWENTEAFF. The CDR3 nucleotides are TGTGCCAGCAGTTTTACGCCAGGATGGGAGAACACTGAAGCTTTCTTT.

This clonotype was seen a few times. The rearrangement joins TRBV27 to TRBJ2-1; D call uncertain. The V end was cut by 4 bases, the J end by 4 bases, with 14 bases between. The length of the CDR3 is 15 residues. Germline V lookup: CDR1 MNHEY, CDR2 SMNVEV (reference sequence). This CDR3 reads CASSSGPRWYNEQFF. The CDR3, as DNA: TGTGCCAGCAGTTCGGGTCCTCGGTGGTACAATGAGCAGTTCTTC.

The CDR3 sequence: CASSLAGQGYTGELFF. The CDR3 coding sequence is TGCGCCAGCAGCCTTGCGGGACAGGGGTACACCGGGGAGCTGTTTTTT. The chain has TRBV4-1 and TRBJ2-2; 10 bases are a match to TRBD1. Germline V lookup: CDR1 MGHRA, CDR2 YSYEKL. With V trimmed by 4 bases and J by 3 bases, 5 bases remained unmatched. The CDR3 extends over 16 amino acids.

V gene TRBV6-5 combines with J gene TRBJ1-2; D remains unclear. Trimming removed 0 bases at V and 7 bases at J, with 21 bases between. The CDR3 is made up of 17 amino acids. Germline-derived CDR1 and CDR2 are MNHEY and SVGAGI. The CDR3 here is CASSYSDATTSGRGYTF. As DNA, the CDR3 is TGTGCCAGCAGTTACTCGGACGCCACGACCAGCGGGCGTGGCTACACCTTC.

The V and J genes are TRBV6-5 and TRBJ2-7; 11 bases are shared with TRBD1. Germline CDR1 reads MNHEY; CDR2 reads SVGAGI. The CDR3 length is 15 residues. Trimming took 2 bases from V and 5 from J; bases not matched to a gene: 5. CDR3: CASSYVDRGLNEQYF. In DNA form, the CDR3 reads TGTGCCAGCAGTTACGTGGACAGGGGGCTGAACGAGCAGTACTTC.

The rearrangement uses TRBV6-1 and TRBJ1-5, with D hard to call. From germline, CDR1 is MNHNS and CDR2 SASEGT. The length of the CDR3 is 16 residues. V lost 3 bases, J lost 11 bases, and 23 bases lay in between. The CDR3 region has the DNA TGTGCCAGCAGTGATACCCCGGACGTGGCTCTCTTGTCCCAGCATTTT. Protein sequence: CASSDTPDVALLSQHF.

The V and J genes are TRBV20-1 and TRBJ2-6, with TRBD1 as a possible D gene (5 bases). V lost 6 bases to trimming and J lost 4 bases, with 10 bases between them. The CDR3 spans 13 residues. CDR1 is DFQATT and CDR2 is SNEGSKA in the germline V gene (reference sequence). CDR3 loop: CSAGATGANVLTF. In nucleotides, the CDR3 is TGCAGTGCAGGGGCCACAGGGGCCAACGTCCTGACTTTC.

This clonotype was picked up many times. V is TRBV20-1 and J is TRBJ2-3; D remains unclear. The CDR3 consists of 12 residues. V was trimmed by 5 bases and J by 0 bases, leaving 6 bases between them. CDR1 DFQATT and CDR2 SNEGSKA come from the germline V gene (reference sequence). CDR3 loop: CSAGVSTDTQYF. The CDR3 DNA reads TGCAGTGCTGGGGTTAGCACAGATACGCAGTATTTT.

The table lists this clonotype with many counts. The chain is built from TRBV5-5 and TRBJ1-2; tentative D call: TRBD1 (5 bases). The CDR3 totals 15 residues. The germline V and J ends were trimmed by 6 bases and 4 bases, with 19 bases remaining between them. The V gene's germline CDR1 is SGHKS and CDR2 YYEKEE (reference sequence). Written as DNA, the CDR3 is TGTGCCAGCACCAATATTGGGGACCGCAGCTATGGCTACACCTTC. It yields the protein CASTNIGDRSYGYTF.

Only a few counts were recorded for this clonotype. The J gene is TRBJ2-2, the V gene TRBV12-3 or TRBV12-4; 11 positions match TRBD2. V lost 5 bases and J lost 6; bases outside the gene matches: 8. The CDR3 extends over 16 amino acids. Here the CDR3 reads CASSNAGLAAPGELFF. CDR3 coding DNA: TGTGCCAGCAGTAACGCGGGACTAGCGGCCCCCGGGGAGCTGTTTTTT.

This clonotype was seen many times. Here the CDR3 DNA reads TGCAGTGCTAGTTTAACGGGGACAGACTTTTCTGGGGCCAACGTCCTGACTTTC. Protein sequence: CSASLTGTDFSGANVLTF. The rearrangement joins TRBV20-1 to TRBJ2-6; 7 bases agree with TRBD1. The CDR3 has 18 residues. V shed 3 bases, J shed 1 base, and the junction held 12 bases outside the gene matches. The germline V gene has CDR1 DFQATT and CDR2 SNEGSKA (reference sequence).

This clonotype was recorded a few times. The chain couples TRBV28 to TRBJ1-6; D is ambiguous. The V and J ends lost 3 bases and 7 bases respectively, with 7 bases between them. The CDR3 has 13 amino acids. Germline lookup yields CDR1 MDHEN and CDR2 SYDVKM. The CDR3 DNA sequence: TGTGCCAGCAGTTTTGGCCTAAATTCACCCCTCCACTTT. Translated: CASSFGLNSPLHF.

This clonotype was found a few times. The chain is built from TRBV20-1 and TRBJ2-7, with 12 nucleotides matching TRBD2. CDR3 length: 17 residues. Germline assignment: CDR1 DFQATT and CDR2 SNEGSKA (reference sequence). Trimming at V came to 0 bases and at J to 0 bases, leaving 6 bases not matched to a gene. The CDR3 DNA reads as TGCAGTGCTAGAGATAGTTGGACTAGCGGGGTCTCCTACGAGCAGTACTTC. Its translation: CSARDSWTSGVSYEQYF.

This clonotype was counted at least ten times. V gene TRBV20-1 combines with J gene TRBJ2-1; 7 nucleotides agree with TRBD2. In germline, CDR1 is DFQATT, CDR2 SNEGSKA (reference sequence). The V and J ends lost 6 bases and 0 bases, in that order; junction bases with no gene match: 8. The CDR3 loop spans 15 amino acids. CDR3 protein: CSATGGLISYNEQFF. In nucleotides, the CDR3 is TGCAGTGCGACGGGGGGACTCATCTCCTACAATGAGCAGTTCTTC.

This clonotype has at least ten counts. The chain has TRBV7-2 and TRBJ2-7; weak D call: TRBD2 (6 bases). This CDR3 region has 13 residues. Germline-derived CDR1 and CDR2 are SGHTA and FQGNSA. V lost 3 bases and J lost 6, with 12 bases in between. The CDR3 coding sequence is TGTGCCAGCAGCTTTACCAGGGAGGTCGAGCAGTACGTC. This translates into CASSFTREVEQYV.

The rearrangement joins TRBV11-1 to TRBJ1-3; no clear D. The V end lost 4 bases, the J end lost 4 bases, and 14 bases lay between the germline ends. This CDR3 contains 15 residues. The germline V gene encodes CDR1 SGHAT and CDR2 FQDESV (reference sequence). Here the CDR3 reads CASSSGGVGGNTIYF. As DNA, the CDR3 is TGTGCCAGCAGCTCCGGTGGAGTCGGCGGAAACACCATATATTTT.

As regards this clonotype: This clone may be a read error of a much larger clone one base away. The chain combines TRBV4-2 with TRBJ2-1; 12 nucleotides align to TRBD2. Germline V gives CDR1 LGHNA, CDR2 YNFKEQ. CDR3 length: 16 residues. The CDR3 spells CAISARLAGDYNEQFF. The CDR3 DNA is TGTGCCATCAGCGCTAGACTAGCGGGGGACTACAATGAGCAGTTCTTC.

This clonotype was counted between two and nine times. The chain combines TRBV7-2 with TRBJ1-5, with D perhaps TRBD1 (6 bases). Looked up from germline, CDR1 is SGHTA and CDR2 is FQGNSA. There are 15 residues in the CDR3. V was pared by 5 bases and J by 1 base, with 12 bases between. The DNA for the CDR3 is TGTGCCAGCAGCGGGGGACACCTAAGCAATCAGCCCCAGCATTTT. Residues: CASSGGHLSNQPQHF.

This clonotype showed up many times. This chain joins TRBV7-2 and TRBJ2-1; perhaps TRBD2 as D (5 bases). The CDR3 has 12 amino acids. The V gene lost 4 bases and the J gene lost 9 bases, with 10 bases spanning the gap. Germline CDR1 SGHTA, CDR2 FQGNSA. The CDR3 here is CASSWRVAEQFF. CDR3 nucleotide sequence: TGTGCCAGCAGCTGGCGGGTGGCTGAGCAGTTCTTC.

The chain combines TRBV7-2 with TRBJ1-1; TRBD1 matches at 7 bases. Germline values: CDR1 SGHTA, CDR2 FQGNSA. The CDR3 is 16 amino acids. V lost 2 bases, J lost 2 bases, and 8 bases stayed unmatched. CDR3 bases: TGTGCCAGCAGCTTAAGGGGGCTAGGAATTAACACTGAAGCTTTCTTT. Translated, it gives CASSLRGLGINTEAFF.

This clonotype showed up many times. This chain joins TRBV20-1 and TRBJ2-2, with a tentative D call TRBD2 (5 bases). In germline, CDR1 is DFQATT, CDR2 SNEGSKA (reference sequence). V was cut by 0 bases and J by 1 base, with 6 bases left in between. The CDR3 length is 14 residues. CDR3 amino acids: CSARDRGNTGELFF. The CDR3 region has the DNA TGCAGTGCTAGAGATCGGGGGAACACCGGGGAGCTGTTTTTT.

This clonotype was seen ten or more times. J is TRBJ2-5 and V is TRBV6-1, with 13 positions matching TRBD2. V dropped 6 bases and J dropped 3; count of bases not matched to a gene: 7. The CDR3 totals 16 residues. The V gene's germline CDR1 is MNHNS and CDR2 SASEGT. For the CDR3, the DNA is TGTGCCAGCAGGCCTACAGGGACTAGCGGGGAAGAGACCCAGTACTTC. This encodes CASRPTGTSGEETQYF.